These 28 T cell receptor beta chains were all obtained from the same sample, sequenced in a study of OX40 agonist ivuxolimab in advanced cancers. The library was produced with the immunoSEQ multiplex PCR assay. In TCRdb, the immuneACCESS table is reduced to in-frame sequences with V and J assigned. These tables do not hold every clone; where another copy was compared, an unresolved V gene accounts for under half, and the others remain unexplained. Across this sample there are approximately 39,000 clones, with 88% seen only once. The top ten clones comprise around 13% of the sample. Sample: CD4+ or CD8+ T cells sorted from blood, taken in a trial of the OX40 agonist ivuxolimab. The origin of the receptors is an adult with an advanced solid tumor such as melanoma, head and neck, liver or kidney cancer.

This clone is medium-sized in the sample. The chain couples TRBV19 to TRBJ2-7; TRBD1 might be the D (6 bases). The CDR3 covers 18 residues. V dropped 0 bases and J dropped 2 bases, with 20 bases sitting between them. The germline gives CDR1 LNHDA, CDR2 SQIVND (reference sequence). CDR3 amino acids: CASSIDHFGQGMTYEQYF. The CDR3 region has the DNA TGTGCCAGTAGTATAGATCATTTCGGCCAGGGGATGACCTACGAGCAGTACTTC. Together with reference TRBV19 and TRBJ2-7, the CDR3 gives the full variable domain: DGGITQSPKYLFRKEGQNVTLSCEQNLNHDAMYWYRQDPGQGLRLIYYSQIVNDFQKGDIAEGYSVSREKKESFPLTVTSAQKNPTAFYLCASSIDHFGQGMTYEQYFGPGTRLTVT.

The rearrangement links TRBV4-1 to TRBJ1-1; D is unresolved. The CDR3 has 14 residues. Germline loops: CDR1 MGHRA, CDR2 YSYEKL. The V and J ends lost 3 bases and 0 bases respectively, with 8 bases between them. Here the CDR3 DNA reads TGCGCCAGCAGCCATGTCGGGCTGAACACTGAAGCTTTCTTT. It translates to CASSHVGLNTEAFF.

This clone was recorded only once. The rearrangement joins TRBV7-2 to TRBJ2-7; D not resolved. This CDR3 has 11 amino acids. Germline V gene sequence: CDR1 SGHTA, CDR2 FQGNSA. The V end lost 6 bases, the J end lost 12 bases, and 15 bases lay between the germline ends. CDR3 coding DNA: TGTGCCAGCAGGGGTAGTAGGAGCTTGTACTTC. Protein product: CASRGSRSLYF.

Note on this clone: This sample includes further DNA sequences coding for the same CDR3. The chain is built from TRBV10-3 and TRBJ2-5; D gene ambiguous. Trimming left V 3 bases short and J 1 base short, with 9 bases between. CDR1 and CDR2 from the germline V gene are ENHRY and SYGVKD. The CDR3 extends over 14 amino acids. CDR3 sequence (DNA): TGTGCCATCAGTGATTCGCCCGGCCAAGAGACCCAGTACTTC. It encodes CAISDSPGQETQYF.

The chain employs TRBV7-9 and TRBJ1-1; D remains unclear. Trimming removed 4 bases at V and 1 base at J, with 13 bases between. The germline V gene encodes CDR1 SEHNR and CDR2 FQNEAQ (reference sequence). The CDR3 totals 15 residues. CDR3 coding DNA: TGTGCCAGCAGCTCTTCGACTGACGGGAACACTGAAGCTTTCTTT. It yields the protein CASSSSTDGNTEAFF.

The chain has TRBV28 and TRBJ2-5; 9 nucleotides line up with TRBD1. The CDR3 totals 15 residues. Per the germline V gene, CDR1 is MDHEN and CDR2 is SYDVKM. After removal of 6 bases from V and 5 bases from J, the junction contained 10 bases not matched to a gene. The CDR3 reads CASRGLTGGAETQYF. CDR3 DNA sequence: TGTGCCAGCAGGGGCCTAACAGGGGGCGCGGAGACCCAGTACTTC.

The genes are TRBV7-3 and TRBJ2-1, with TRBD2 identical over 9 bases. V gave up 3 bases and J gave up 2 bases; unmatched junction bases: 2. This CDR3 comprises 15 residues. CDR1 is SGHTA and CDR2 is FQGTGA in the germline V gene. CDR3 in amino acids: CASSFASGTYNEQFF. The CDR3 nucleotides are TGTGCCAGCAGCTTCGCTAGCGGGACCTACAATGAGCAGTTCTTC.

This rearrangement joins TRBV28 to TRBJ2-5; maybe TRBD1 (6 bases). The CDR3 spans 16 residues. V was pared by 2 bases and J by 4 bases, with 17 bases between. Germline assignment: CDR1 MDHEN and CDR2 SYDVKM. This CDR3 is CASSLPRGQNRETQYF. CDR3 in DNA: TGTGCCAGCAGTTTACCCCGAGGACAGAATCGAGAGACCCAGTACTTC.

V is TRBV9 and J is TRBJ2-5, with 12 bases that match TRBD2. V dropped 4 bases and J dropped 2; count of bases not matched to a gene: 3. Germline CDR1 is SGDLS and CDR2 is YYNGEE. The CDR3 loop spans 15 amino acids. DNA of the CDR3: TGTGCCAGCAGCCCAGGGACTAGCGGGCAAGAGACCCAGTACTTC. This encodes CASSPGTSGQETQYF.

The chain joins TRBV5-1 to TRBJ2-5, with D possibly TRBD2 on 6 matching bases. TRBJ2-7 explains the end of the DNA better; the J call may be wrong. This CDR3 comprises 13 residues. Germline V lookup: CDR1 SGHRS, CDR2 YFSETQ. CDR3 sequence: CASSSGLSYEQYF. CDR3 nucleotide sequence: TGCGCCAGCAGCTCTGGACTATCCTACGAGCAGTACTTC.

The chain couples TRBV19 to TRBJ2-1; 10 bases line up with TRBD2. CDR1 LNHDA and CDR2 SQIVND come from the germline V gene (reference sequence). The J segment lost 2 bases and the V segment lost 10 bases, leaving 14 bases of the junction unmatched. CDR3 length: 17 amino acids. The CDR3 protein is CATHSLAGDGAYNEQFF. In DNA, the CDR3 is TGTGCCACCCACTCCCTAGCGGGGGATGGGGCCTACAATGAGCAGTTCTTC.

This clone counts as medium-sized. The same CDR3 is also encoded by other DNA sequences in this sample. This chain links TRBV5-6 with TRBJ1-2; 9 bases fit TRBD1. The CDR3 runs to 15 residues. Germline CDR1 SGHDT, CDR2 YYEEEE. Trimming took 1 base from V and 4 from J; bases not matched to a gene: 5. The CDR3 is CASSLNTGGFYGYTF. The CDR3 DNA reads TGTGCCAGCAGCTTGAATACAGGGGGCTTCTATGGCTACACCTTC. Full variable domain (outside the CDR3, taken from reference TRBV5-6 and TRBJ1-2): DAGVTQSPTHLIKTRGQQVTLRCSPKSGHDTVSWYQQALGQGPQFIFQYYEEEERQRGNFPDRFSGHQFPNYSSELNVNALLLGDSALYLCASSLNTGGFYGYTFGSGTRLTVV.

The V call is TRBV6-5, the J call TRBJ2-2; D gene unclear. The CDR3 loop spans 14 amino acids. Germline V lookup: CDR1 MNHEY, CDR2 SVGAGI. V shed 6 bases and J shed 4 bases, with 12 bases lying between them. The CDR3 DNA reads as TGTGCCAGCAGCCCGGTTTTGAGCACCGGGGAGCTGTTTTTT. It encodes CASSPVLSTGELFF.

Here the CDR3 DNA reads TGTGCCAGCAGCCCCTATGGAGGGGGGGTTGAAGCTTTCTTT. Translating gives CASSPYGGGVEAFF. The chain links TRBV7-3 to TRBJ1-1; D perhaps matches TRBD1 (6 bases). The germline V and J ends were trimmed by 5 bases and 7 bases, with 17 bases remaining between them. Germline CDR1 SGHTA, CDR2 FQGTGA. The CDR3 totals 14 residues.

This sequence joins TRBV4-2 and TRBJ2-7, with D unclear. The CDR3 loop spans 14 amino acids. With 4 bases removed from V and 2 bases from J, the gap between germline ends came to 12 bases. Germline loops: CDR1 LGHNA, CDR2 YNFKEQ. CDR3 in amino acids: CASSRPDRAYEQYF. CDR3 bases: TGTGCCAGCAGCCGCCCGGACCGAGCCTACGAGCAGTACTTC.

The genes are TRBV27 and TRBJ2-2, with TRBD2 matching 8 bases. Germline loops: CDR1 MNHEY, CDR2 SMNVEV (reference sequence). The CDR3 totals 21 residues. Unmatched junction bases numbered 20, after V lost 1 base and J lost 4 bases. The CDR3, as DNA: TGTGCCAGCAGTTTATACGGCCGGTGGGGACTAGGAATAATAGCCACCGGGGAGCTGTTTTTT. This sequence encodes CASSLYGRWGLGIIATGELFF.

The rearrangement joins TRBV7-8 to TRBJ1-1; maybe TRBD1 (5 bases). V lost 4 bases, J lost 7 bases, and 19 bases lay in between. CDR1 SGHVS and CDR2 FQNEAQ come from the germline V gene. The CDR3 is made up of 15 amino acids. CDR3: CASSYLTGVLGEAFF. DNA for the CDR3: TGTGCCAGCAGCTACCTCACAGGTGTGCTTGGTGAAGCTTTCTTT.

The chain employs TRBV2 and TRBJ2-7; tentatively, D is TRBD1 or TRBD2 (5 bases each). Germline V gene data show CDR1 as SNHLY and CDR2 as FYNNEI. This CDR3 has 13 residues. V dropped 8 bases and J dropped 2 bases, with 13 bases sitting between them. CDR3 amino acids: CASRGPIPYEQYF. The CDR3 DNA reads TGTGCCAGCCGGGGACCGATCCCCTACGAGCAGTACTTC.

The chain uses TRBV11-1 and TRBJ2-7, with 8 bases identical to TRBD2. The J segment lost 6 bases and the V segment lost 0 bases, leaving 10 bases of the junction unmatched. Germline V CDR1 and CDR2: SGHAT, FQDESV (reference sequence). The CDR3 spans 16 residues. The DNA for the CDR3 is TGTGCCAGCAGCTTAGCGGTCGGGCTAGCGGGCTCCGAGCAGTACTTC. Translation: CASSLAVGLAGSEQYF.

This chain connects TRBV6-6 to TRBJ2-7; 8 positions match TRBD1. The CDR3 covers 12 residues. The V gene end was trimmed by 4 bases and the J gene end by 6 bases; junction bases not matched to a gene: 2. The V gene's germline CDR1 is MNHNY and CDR2 SVGAGI (reference sequence). CDR3 region: CASSFGQGEQYF. The CDR3 region has the DNA TGTGCCAGCAGTTTCGGACAGGGCGAGCAGTACTTC.

Concerning this clone itself: The germline gene is not matched at one end of the junction; a read error may be the cause. J is TRBJ2-3 and V is TRBV28; D gene unclear. The CDR3 loop spans 12 amino acids. Germline V lookup: CDR1 MDHEN, CDR2 SYDVKM. The CDR3 loop reads CASSFGSDTQYF. CDR3 DNA: TGTGCCAGTAGTTTCGGGTCAGATACGCAGTATTTT.

The chain combines TRBV5-6 with TRBJ2-7; no reliable D call. The CDR3 length is 13 residues. Germline CDR1 reads SGHDT; CDR2 reads YYEEEE. V was pared by 1 base and J by 2 bases, with 7 bases between. This CDR3 reads CASSLRSTYEQYF. In DNA, the CDR3 is TGTGCCAGCAGCTTGCGCAGCACCTACGAGCAGTACTTC.

The CDR3 DNA follows: TGTGCCAGCAGAGAGGACAGAGATTTCTACGAGCAGTACTTC. It translates to CASREDRDFYEQYF. V is TRBV25-1 and J is TRBJ2-7, with D possibly matching TRBD1 (6 bases). V lost 6 bases and J lost 3, with 15 bases in between. Looked up from germline, CDR1 is MGHDK and CDR2 is SYGVNS. CDR3 length equals 14 residues.

The gene calls are TRBV27 and TRBJ1-1, with 10 bases that match TRBD1. Germline loops: CDR1 MNHEY, CDR2 SMNVEV (reference sequence). The V gene end was trimmed by 5 bases and the J gene end by 1 base; junction bases not matched to a gene: 13. The CDR3 totals 18 residues. The CDR3 DNA reads as TGTGCCAGCAGTACCCTGGACAGGGGGTACCCTCCGAACACTGAAGCTTTCTTT. Protein: CASSTLDRGYPPNTEAFF.

The chain links TRBV7-9 to TRBJ1-3, with 9 positions matching TRBD1. Germline CDR1 SEHNR, CDR2 FQNEAQ (reference sequence). With V trimmed by 5 bases and J by 2 bases, 7 bases remained unmatched. The CDR3 sequence is 16 residues long. In nucleotides, the CDR3 is TGTGCCAGCAGCGCATGGGGACAGGGCGCTGGAAACACCATATATTTT. Its translation: CASSAWGQGAGNTIYF. The variable domain in full, completed from reference TRBV7-9 and TRBJ1-3, reads DTGVSQNPRHKITKRGQNVTFRCDPISEHNRLYWYRQTLGQGPEFLTYFQNEAQLEKSRLLSDRFSAERPKGSFSTLEIQRTEQGDSAMYLCASSAWGQGAGNTIYFGEGSWLTVV.

This clone was picked up a small number of times. The chain joins TRBV2 to TRBJ2-1; 7 nucleotides match TRBD2. Germline CDR1 reads SNHLY; CDR2 reads FYNNEI. J was trimmed by 3 bases and V by 9 bases; bases with no gene match: 8. The CDR3 sequence is 14 residues long. Here the CDR3 reads CARRGGKIYNEQFF. The CDR3 region has the DNA TGTGCCAGGAGGGGAGGGAAGATCTACAATGAGCAGTTCTTC.

Only one count was recorded for this clone. The J gene is TRBJ2-3, the V gene TRBV9; 11 bases agree with TRBD2. Germline loops: CDR1 SGDLS, CDR2 YYNGEE. V trimming: 2 bases; J trimming: 1 base; junction bases outside the gene matches: 9. The CDR3 spans 18 residues. CDR3 residues: CASSVGLADGGGTDTQYF. In DNA form, the CDR3 reads TGTGCCAGCAGCGTGGGACTAGCGGATGGGGGGGGCACAGATACGCAGTATTTT.

CDR3 DNA sequence: TGTGCCAGCACCGGGGACAGTAGCCCATTTGAGCAGTACTTC. This gives the protein CASTGDSSPFEQYF. The chain joins TRBV27 to TRBJ2-7; 7 nucleotides match TRBD1. CDR1 and CDR2 (germline): MNHEY, SMNVEV (reference sequence). The CDR3 consists of 14 residues. V was pared by 7 bases and J by 7 bases, with 13 bases of the junction left unmatched.